This TCR beta chain was identified in a study of Tregs in tolerant kidney transplant recipients. Whole-study findings and limits: The small number of patients limits these findings pending further validation. Biological reproducibility was not directly addressed in this study.

In regard to this clone: As yet, its antigen is unknown.

Repertoires were generated with immunoSEQ multiplex PCR, while TCRdb's copy carries only in-frame clones and drops some. Among some 88,000 clones listed, around nine tenths were seen once. Germline values: CDR1 MGHRA, CDR2 YSYEKL. Germline trimming cut 0 bases from V and 3 bases from J; bases unmatched to any gene: 5. The CDR3 spans 16 residues. The sequence was collected from a human donor in good health. The specimen was CD8+ T cells from blood. This chain links TRBV4-1 with TRBJ2-7; 10 bases fit TRBD2. CDR3: CASSQEIAGGRYEQYF. CDR3 coding DNA: TGCGCCAGCAGCCAAGAAATAGCGGGGGGTCGCTACGAGCAGTACTTC.